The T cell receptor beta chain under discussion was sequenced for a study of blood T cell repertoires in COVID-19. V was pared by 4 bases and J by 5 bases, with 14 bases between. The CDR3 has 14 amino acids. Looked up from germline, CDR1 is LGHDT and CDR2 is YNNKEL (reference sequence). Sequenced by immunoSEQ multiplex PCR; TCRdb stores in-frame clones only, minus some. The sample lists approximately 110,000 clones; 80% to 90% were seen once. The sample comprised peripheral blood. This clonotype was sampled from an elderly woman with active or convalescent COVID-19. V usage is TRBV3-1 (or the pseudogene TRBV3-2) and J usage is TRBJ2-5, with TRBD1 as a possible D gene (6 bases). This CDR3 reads CASSPHAGVETQYF. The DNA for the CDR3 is TGTGCCAGCAGCCCCCATGCAGGGGTTGAGACCCAGTACTTC.